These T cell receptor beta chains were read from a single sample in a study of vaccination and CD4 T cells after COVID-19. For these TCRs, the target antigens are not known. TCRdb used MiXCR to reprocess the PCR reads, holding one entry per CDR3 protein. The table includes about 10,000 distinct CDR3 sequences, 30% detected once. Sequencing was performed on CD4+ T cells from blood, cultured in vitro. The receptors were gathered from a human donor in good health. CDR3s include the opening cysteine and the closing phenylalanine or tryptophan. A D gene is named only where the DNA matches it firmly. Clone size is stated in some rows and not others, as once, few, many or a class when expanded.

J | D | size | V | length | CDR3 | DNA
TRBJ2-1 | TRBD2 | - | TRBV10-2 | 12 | CASSAGMASGFF | TGCGCCAGCAGTGCGGGGATGGCTAGCGGGTTCTTC
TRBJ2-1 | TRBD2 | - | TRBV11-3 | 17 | CASSLVGFSGQSDEQFF | TGTGCCAGCAGCTTAGTGGGGTTTAGCGGGCAGTCCGATGAGCAGTTCTTC
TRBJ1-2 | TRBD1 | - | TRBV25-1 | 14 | CASSGRGLGYGYTF | TGTGCCAGCAGTGGAAGGGGGCTAGGCTATGGCTACACCTTC
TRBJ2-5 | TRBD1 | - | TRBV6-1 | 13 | CASSTGQGETQYF | TGTGCCAGCAGTACCGGACAGGGGGAGACCCAGTACTTC
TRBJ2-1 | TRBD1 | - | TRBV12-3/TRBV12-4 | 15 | CASSFLPGGYNEQFF | TGTGCCAGCAGTTTTTTGCCAGGGGGCTACAATGAGCAGTTCTTC
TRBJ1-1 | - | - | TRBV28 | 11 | CASSLWAEAFF | TGTGCCAGCAGTTTATGGGCTGAAGCTTTCTTT
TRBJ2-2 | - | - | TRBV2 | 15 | CASSEGGGRPGELFF | TGTGCCAGCAGTGAAGGTGGGGGACGACCCGGGGAGCTGTTTTTT
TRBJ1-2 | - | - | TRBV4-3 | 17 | CASSQDSGFEANYGYTF | TGCGCCAGCAGCCAAGATTCAGGTTTTGAAGCTAACTATGGCTACACCTTC
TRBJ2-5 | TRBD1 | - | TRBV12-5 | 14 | CASGVGQLTETQYF | TGTGCTAGTGGTGTGGGACAGCTCACGGAGACCCAGTACTTC
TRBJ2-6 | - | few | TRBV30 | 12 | CAWSSGANVLTF | TGTGCCTGGAGTTCTGGGGCCAACGTCCTGACTTTC
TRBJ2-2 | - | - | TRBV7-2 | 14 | CASSLNWGTGELFF | TGTGCCAGCAGCTTGAATTGGGGCACCGGGGAGCTGTTTTTT
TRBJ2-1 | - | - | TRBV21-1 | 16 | CASSPNGTGHHNEQFF | TGTGCCAGCAGCCCGAACGGGACAGGGCACCACAATGAGCAGTTCTTC
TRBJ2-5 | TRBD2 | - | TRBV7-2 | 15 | CASSLMGLGGETQYF | TGTGCCAGCAGCCTTATGGGACTAGGTGGAGAGACCCAGTACTTC
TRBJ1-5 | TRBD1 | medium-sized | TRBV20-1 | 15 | CSAQEGAGGRQPQHF | TGCAGTGCCCAGGAGGGGGCAGGGGGCCGTCAGCCCCAGCATTTT
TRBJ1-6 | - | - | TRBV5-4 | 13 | CASSPRDDSPLHF | TGTGCCAGCAGCCCCAGGGACGATTCACCCCTCCACTTT
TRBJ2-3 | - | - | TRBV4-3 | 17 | CASSQDGTGGGQDTQYF | TGCGCCAGCAGCCAAGACGGAACGGGAGGCGGACAGGATACGCAGTATTTT
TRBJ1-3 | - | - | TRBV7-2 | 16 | CASSLAPLLTGNTIYF | TGTGCCAGCAGCTTAGCCCCACTTCTCACTGGAAACACCATATATTTT
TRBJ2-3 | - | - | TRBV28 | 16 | CASSLGPGGNTDTQYF | TGTGCCAGCAGTCTTGGACCGGGCGGTAACACAGATACGCAGTATTTT
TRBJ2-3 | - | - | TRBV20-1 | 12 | CSARDTKDTQYF | TGCAGTGCTAGAGATACTAAGGATACGCAGTATTTT